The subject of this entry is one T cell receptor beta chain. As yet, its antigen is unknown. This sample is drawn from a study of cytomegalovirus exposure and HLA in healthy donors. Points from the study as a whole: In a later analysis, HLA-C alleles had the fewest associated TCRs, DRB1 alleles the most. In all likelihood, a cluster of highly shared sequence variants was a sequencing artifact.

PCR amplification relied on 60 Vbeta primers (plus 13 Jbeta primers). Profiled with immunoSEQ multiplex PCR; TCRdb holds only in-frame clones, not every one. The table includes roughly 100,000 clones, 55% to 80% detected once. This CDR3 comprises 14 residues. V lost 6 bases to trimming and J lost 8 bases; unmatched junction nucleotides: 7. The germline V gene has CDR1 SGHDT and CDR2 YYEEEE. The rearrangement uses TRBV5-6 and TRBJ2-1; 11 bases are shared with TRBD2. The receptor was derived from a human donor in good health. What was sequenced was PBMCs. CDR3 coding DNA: TGTGCCAGCACCGGTAGCGGGAGGGCCGATGAGCAGTTCTTC. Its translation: CASTGSGRADEQFF.